Below, 28 T cell receptor beta chains from the same sample are listed, as sequenced in a study of blood T cell repertoires in COVID-19. Method: immunoSEQ multiplex PCR; TCRdb's copy keeps in-frame clones and lacks some. Among roughly 150,000 clones listed, 80% to 90% were seen once. The sequenced sample was peripheral blood. All receptors come from a woman of 80 years or more with acute or convalescent COVID-19.

This clone has only one observation. The rearrangement joins TRBV9 to TRBJ2-1; 10 bases are shared with TRBD1. Trimming cost V 4 bases and J 6 bases; bases outside gene matches: 10. Germline loops: CDR1 SGDLS, CDR2 YYNGEE. The CDR3 totals 16 residues. Here the CDR3 DNA reads TGTGCCAGCAGCCGGTTCGACAGGGGGCTCGTCAATGAGCAGTTCTTC. Its translation is CASSRFDRGLVNEQFF.

The chain combines TRBV14 with TRBJ2-3; D is perhaps TRBD1 (5 bases). The CDR3 runs 13 residues. V was trimmed by 4 bases and J by 9 bases, leaving 14 bases between them. Looked up from germline, CDR1 is SGHDN and CDR2 is FVKESK. CDR3 in DNA: TGTGCCAGCAGCCCCAACCTAGGGGAAACGCAGTATTTT. It translates to CASSPNLGETQYF.

The rearrangement links TRBV9 to TRBJ1-1; TRBD1 matches 8 bases. V was pared by 2 bases and J by 7 bases, with 10 bases of the junction left unmatched. Germline V gene data show CDR1 as SGDLS and CDR2 as YYNGEE. The CDR3 is 15 amino acids. The CDR3 DNA sequence: TGTGCCAGCAGCGTCTCGACAGGGGAGATAGGTGAAGCTTTCTTT. It encodes CASSVSTGEIGEAFF.

V usage is TRBV14 and J usage is TRBJ1-1; 7 nucleotides match TRBD1. Germline CDR1 is SGHDN and CDR2 is FVKESK. J was trimmed by 0 bases and V by 1 base; bases with no gene match: 8. CDR3 length equals 17 residues. The CDR3 DNA follows: TGTGCCAGCAGCCAAGGCCGGGACAGCTCTCTGAACACTGAAGCTTTCTTT. Residues: CASSQGRDSSLNTEAFF.

The genes are TRBV4-3 and TRBJ1-1; D is undetermined. Germline values: CDR1 LGHNA, CDR2 YSLEER. Between the trimmed V and J ends, which lost 0 bases and 5 bases, there was a span of 10 bases. The CDR3 has 14 amino acids. CDR3 in amino acids: CASSQDYRETEAFF. The CDR3 DNA reads TGCGCCAGCAGCCAAGATTATCGGGAGACTGAAGCTTTCTTT.

The rearrangement links TRBV12-3 or TRBV12-4 to TRBJ2-1, with 7 bases matching TRBD1. The CDR3 sequence is 13 residues long. Trimming took 5 bases from V and 6 from J; bases not matched to a gene: 4. The CDR3 DNA sequence: TGTGCCAGCAGTACAGGGGTAGGCAATGAGCAGTTCTTC. Translation gives CASSTGVGNEQFF.

The chain recombines TRBV29-1 with TRBJ1-2; weak D call: TRBD1 (5 bases). Germline V gives CDR1 SQVTM, CDR2 ANQGSEA. The CDR3 has 13 residues. V was shortened by 5 bases and J by 4 bases, with 14 bases between the two germline ends. For the CDR3, the DNA is TGCAGCGTTTGGATAGGGGAGGGCTATGGCTACACCTTC. This sequence encodes CSVWIGEGYGYTF.

The chain combines TRBV30 with TRBJ1-6; perhaps TRBD1 as D (6 bases). CDR3 size: 15 residues. The germline V and J ends were trimmed by 4 bases and 7 bases, with 17 bases remaining between them. In germline, CDR1 is GTSNPN, CDR2 SVGIG (reference sequence). DNA for the CDR3: TGTGCCTGGACTACCACAGGGATTCGGAATTCACCCCTCCACTTT. This gives the protein CAWTTTGIRNSPLHF.

V gene TRBV5-1 combines with J gene TRBJ2-7; 15 bases are shared with TRBD2. The J segment lost 4 bases and the V segment lost 0 bases, leaving 2 bases of the junction unmatched. The CDR3 is 16 amino acids. The germline V gene has CDR1 SGHRS and CDR2 YFSETQ. The CDR3 DNA follows: TGCGCCAGCAGCTTGGAAGGGACTAGCGGGAGGTACGAGCAGTACTTC. Translated: CASSLEGTSGRYEQYF. Drawing the rest from reference TRBV5-1 and TRBJ2-7, the complete variable domain is KAGVTQTPRYLIKTRGQQVTLSCSPISGHRSVSWYQQTPGQGLQFLFEYFSETQRNKGNFPGRFSGRQFSNSRSEMNVSTLELGDSALYLCASSLEGTSGRYEQYFGPGTRLTVT.

The rearrangement links TRBV11-2 to TRBJ2-3; D is uncertain. CDR3 length: 14 residues. The germline V and J ends were trimmed by 1 base and 0 bases, with 5 bases remaining between them. Germline CDR1 and CDR2: SGHAT and FQNNGV. The CDR3 nucleotides read TGTGCCAGCAGCTTAGCCCTTAGCACAGATACGCAGTATTTT. Residues: CASSLALSTDTQYF.

This chain connects TRBV7-2 to TRBJ1-6; tentatively, D is TRBD1 (5 bases). CDR1 and CDR2 (germline): SGHTA, FQGNSA. The CDR3 sequence is 13 residues long. Trimming left V 8 bases short and J 7 bases short, with 12 bases between. The CDR3 region is CASRDSANSPLHF. The DNA for the CDR3 is TGTGCCAGCCGGGACTCCGCGAATTCACCCCTCCACTTT.

CDR3 residues: CASRKYRQSEAFF. The CDR3 region has the DNA TGTGCCAGCAGGAAATATCGACAGAGTGAAGCTTTCTTT. The chain employs TRBV12-3 or TRBV12-4 and TRBJ1-1; TRBD1 is a possible D gene (5 bases). Trimming cost V 6 bases and J 7 bases, with 15 bases left between them. The CDR3 consists of 13 residues.

The chain is built from TRBV6-5 and TRBJ1-5; D may be TRBD1 (6 bases). The CDR3 has 14 amino acids. From germline, CDR1 is MNHEY and CDR2 SVGAGI. V was shortened by 6 bases and J by 3 bases, with 12 bases between the two germline ends. CDR3 nucleotides: TGTGCCAGCAGCCCCAGGGGTTTCAATCAGCCCCAGCATTTT. Translation: CASSPRGFNQPQHF.

CDR3 region: CASSQALKGSHEQYF. CDR3 in DNA: TGCGCCAGCAGCCAAGCCCTTAAGGGGTCCCACGAGCAGTACTTC. The V and J genes are TRBV4-3 and TRBJ2-7; D is possibly TRBD1 (5 bases). The germline CDR1 and CDR2 sequences are LGHNA and YSLEER. V was trimmed by 1 base and J by 5 bases, leaving 15 bases between them. The CDR3 is 15 residues long.

This chain connects TRBV6-6 to TRBJ2-7, with 7 bases lining up with TRBD1. In germline, CDR1 is MNHNY, CDR2 SVGAGI (reference sequence). V lost 5 bases to trimming and J lost 3 bases; unmatched junction nucleotides: 7. The CDR3 length is 14 residues. This CDR3 reads CASSGHRGYYEQYF. In nucleotides, the CDR3 is TGTGCCAGCAGTGGGCACAGGGGCTACTACGAGCAGTACTTC.

The V and J genes are TRBV29-1 and TRBJ1-1; D gene uncertain. V was clipped by 4 bases and J by 0 bases, with 9 bases between them. CDR3 length equals 13 residues. Germline V gene sequence: CDR1 SQVTM, CDR2 ANQGSEA. This chain's CDR3 is CSVARGMNTEAFF. CDR3 DNA: TGCAGCGTTGCTAGAGGCATGAACACTGAAGCTTTCTTT.

The chain joins TRBV5-1 to TRBJ2-5; tentative D call: TRBD2 (5 bases). Germline CDR1 is SGHRS and CDR2 is YFSETQ. Between the trimmed V and J ends, which lost 1 base and 4 bases, there was a span of 8 bases. CDR3 length: 13 residues. The CDR3 DNA sequence: TGCGCCAGCAGCTTGACTAGTGGAGAGACCCAGTACTTC. This encodes CASSLTSGETQYF.

The chain recombines TRBV5-5 with TRBJ1-1, with a weak D call TRBD1 (6 bases). V gave up 1 base and J gave up 1 base, with 14 bases separating them. Germline CDR1 reads SGHKS; CDR2 reads YYEKEE (reference sequence). This CDR3 is 16 amino acids long. CDR3 amino acids: CASSLRGGGGNTEAFF. In DNA form, the CDR3 reads TGTGCCAGCAGCTTGAGAGGGGGTGGGGGGAACACTGAAGCTTTCTTT.

The chain recombines TRBV7-2 with TRBJ2-7, with D hard to call. The CDR3 spans 14 residues. The ends were cut back, 2 bases at V and 2 bases at J, with 10 bases in the middle. Germline values: CDR1 SGHTA, CDR2 FQGNSA. This chain's CDR3 is CASSLPGPTYEQYF. The CDR3 DNA reads TGTGCCAGCAGCTTACCTGGCCCCACCTACGAGCAGTACTTC.

This clone has just a few counts. This chain joins TRBV27 and TRBJ1-3; 7 bases fit TRBD1. Germline V CDR1 and CDR2: MNHEY, SMNVEV (reference sequence). V was pared by 6 bases and J by 0 bases, with 8 bases of the junction left unmatched. This CDR3 has 16 residues. CDR3 DNA: TGTGCCAGCAGGCGGGCAGGGGACAGCTCTGGAAACACCATATATTTT. As protein: CASRRAGDSSGNTIYF.

This clone was observed a few times. The chain has TRBV25-1 and TRBJ2-1; D remains ambiguous. Trimming took 2 bases from V and 0 from J, leaving 14 bases between them. The CDR3 contains 17 residues. Looked up from germline, CDR1 is MGHDK and CDR2 is SYGVNS. CDR3: CASSEKQQTPSYNEQFF. CDR3 bases: TGTGCCAGCAGTGAAAAACAGCAAACCCCCTCCTACAATGAGCAGTTCTTC. The full variable domain, completed using reference TRBV25-1 and TRBJ2-1, is EADIYQTPRYLVIGTGKKITLECSQTMGHDKMYWYQQDPGMELHLIHYSYGVNSTEKGDLSSESTVSRIRTEHFPLTLESARPSHTSQYLCASSEKQQTPSYNEQFFGPGTRLTVL.

This clone was detected only once. This sequence joins TRBV24-1 and TRBJ1-1; D possibly corresponds to TRBD1 (5 bases). This CDR3 contains 12 residues. The germline V gene has CDR1 KGHDR and CDR2 SFDVKD. V shed 0 bases and J shed 10 bases, with 8 bases lying between them. The chain's CDR3 is CATSDLQGTAFF. The DNA for the CDR3 is TGTGCCACCAGTGATTTGCAGGGAACAGCTTTCTTT.

V and J are TRBV4-2 and TRBJ1-1, with 9 bases fitting TRBD1. CDR1 and CDR2 from the germline V gene are LGHNA and YNFKEQ. With V trimmed by 0 bases and J by 1 base, 3 bases remained unmatched. The CDR3 spans 16 residues. The CDR3 DNA reads as TGTGCCAGCAGCCAAGATGGGACAGGGCCGAACACTGAAGCTTTCTTT. Residues: CASSQDGTGPNTEAFF.

V is TRBV9 and J is TRBJ2-7, with D hard to call. This CDR3 contains 14 residues. Between the trimmed V and J ends, which lost 0 bases and 1 base, there was a span of 8 bases. CDR1 is SGDLS and CDR2 is YYNGEE in the germline V gene. CDR3 residues: CASSVGYSSYEQYF. CDR3 nucleotides: TGTGCCAGCAGCGTAGGGTACAGTTCCTACGAGCAGTACTTC.

The chain is built from TRBV11-2 and TRBJ1-4; TRBD1 might be the D (5 bases). Trimming pared 4 bases from V and 11 bases from J, leaving 17 bases between. The germline gives CDR1 SGHAT, CDR2 FQNNGV. This CDR3 has 14 amino acids. DNA of the CDR3: TGTGCCAGCAGCTCTTCCGGGGGGACGACGAAACTGTTTTTT. Translating it yields CASSSSGGTTKLFF.

This clone is a singleton in its sample. The chain uses TRBV19 and TRBJ1-4; 7 bases align to TRBD1. Per the germline V gene, CDR1 is LNHDA and CDR2 is SQIVND (reference sequence). V lost 11 bases and J lost 3; bases outside the gene matches: 12. This CDR3 is built from 15 residues. The CDR3 loop reads CAAGRGRGPNEKLFF. The CDR3 DNA reads as TGTGCCGCCGGAAGGGGGCGTGGGCCTAATGAAAAACTGTTTTTT. The whole variable domain, remainder taken from reference TRBV19 and TRBJ1-4, is DGGITQSPKYLFRKEGQNVTLSCEQNLNHDAMYWYRQDPGQGLRLIYYSQIVNDFQKGDIAEGYSVSREKKESFPLTVTSAQKNPTAFYLCAAGRGRGPNEKLFFGSGTQLSVL.

The chain has TRBV3-1 (or the pseudogene TRBV3-2) and TRBJ1-1; D remains ambiguous. Germline V gene lookup returns CDR1 LGHDT and CDR2 YNNKEL (reference sequence). V was trimmed by 8 bases and J by 0 bases, leaving 7 bases between them. The CDR3 has 12 amino acids. The CDR3 coding sequence is TGTGCCAGCGGAGGTGTGAACACTGAAGCTTTCTTT. Protein: CASGGVNTEAFF.

The rearrangement uses TRBV30 and TRBJ2-1, with 9 bases fitting TRBD2. J gave up 1 base and V 7 bases, and 8 bases lay outside the gene matches. CDR3 length: 15 residues. Germline CDR1 GTSNPN, CDR2 SVGIG (reference sequence). In DNA form, the CDR3 reads TGTGCCTATTCTAGACTAGCGGTGTCCTACAATGAGCAGTTCTTC. Residues: CAYSRLAVSYNEQFF.